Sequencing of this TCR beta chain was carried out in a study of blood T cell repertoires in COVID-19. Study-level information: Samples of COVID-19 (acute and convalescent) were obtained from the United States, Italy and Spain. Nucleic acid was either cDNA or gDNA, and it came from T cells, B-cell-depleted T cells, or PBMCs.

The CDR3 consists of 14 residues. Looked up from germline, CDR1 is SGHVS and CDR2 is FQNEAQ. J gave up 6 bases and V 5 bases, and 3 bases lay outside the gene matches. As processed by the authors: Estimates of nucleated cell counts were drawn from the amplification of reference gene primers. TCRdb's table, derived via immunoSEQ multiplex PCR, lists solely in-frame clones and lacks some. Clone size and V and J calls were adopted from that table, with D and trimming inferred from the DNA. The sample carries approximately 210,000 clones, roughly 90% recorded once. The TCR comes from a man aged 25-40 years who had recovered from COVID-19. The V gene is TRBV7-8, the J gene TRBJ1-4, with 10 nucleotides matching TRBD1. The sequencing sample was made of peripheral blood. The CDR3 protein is CASSRDRGHEKLFF. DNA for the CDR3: TGTGCCAGCAGCCGAGACAGGGGGCATGAAAAACTGTTTTTT.